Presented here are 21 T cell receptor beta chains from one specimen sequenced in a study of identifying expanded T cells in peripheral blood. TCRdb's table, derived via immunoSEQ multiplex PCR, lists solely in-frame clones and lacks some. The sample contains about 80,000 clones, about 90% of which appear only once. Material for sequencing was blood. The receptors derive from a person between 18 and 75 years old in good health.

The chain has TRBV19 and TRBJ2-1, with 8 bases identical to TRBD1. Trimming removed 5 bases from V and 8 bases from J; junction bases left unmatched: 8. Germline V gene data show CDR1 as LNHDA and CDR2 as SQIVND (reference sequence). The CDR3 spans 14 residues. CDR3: CASSHPDRVDEQFF. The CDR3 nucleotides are TGTGCCAGTAGTCACCCGGACAGGGTAGATGAGCAGTTCTTC.

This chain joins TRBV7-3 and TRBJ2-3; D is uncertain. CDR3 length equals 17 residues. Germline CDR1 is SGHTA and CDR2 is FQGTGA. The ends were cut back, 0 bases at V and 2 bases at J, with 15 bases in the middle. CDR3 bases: TGTGCCAGCAGCTTAACGGGTTCCTGGGGTGACACAGATACGCAGTATTTT. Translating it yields CASSLTGSWGDTDTQYF.

The CDR3 region is CASSLALKLAEYNEQFF. CDR3 in DNA: TGTGCCAGCAGCCTGGCACTAAAACTAGCGGAATACAATGAGCAGTTCTTC. This chain connects TRBV13 to TRBJ2-1; TRBD2 aligns across 8 bases. Germline CDR1 is PRHDT and CDR2 is FYEKMQ (reference sequence). J was trimmed by 4 bases and V by 5 bases; bases with no gene match: 13. The CDR3 sequence is 17 residues long.

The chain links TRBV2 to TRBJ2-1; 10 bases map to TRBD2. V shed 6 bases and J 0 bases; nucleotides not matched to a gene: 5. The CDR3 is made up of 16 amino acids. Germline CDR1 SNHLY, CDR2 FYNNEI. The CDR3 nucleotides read TGTGCCAGCAGGGGGACTAGCGAGAGCTCCTACAATGAGCAGTTCTTC. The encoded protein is CASRGTSESSYNEQFF.

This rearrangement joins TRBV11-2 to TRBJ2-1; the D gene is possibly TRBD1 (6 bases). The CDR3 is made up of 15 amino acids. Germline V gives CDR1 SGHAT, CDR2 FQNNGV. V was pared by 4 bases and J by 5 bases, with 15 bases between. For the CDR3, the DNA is TGTGCCAGCAGCTCTTCCAGGGGTTCAGACAATGAGCAGTTCTTC. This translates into CASSSSRGSDNEQFF.

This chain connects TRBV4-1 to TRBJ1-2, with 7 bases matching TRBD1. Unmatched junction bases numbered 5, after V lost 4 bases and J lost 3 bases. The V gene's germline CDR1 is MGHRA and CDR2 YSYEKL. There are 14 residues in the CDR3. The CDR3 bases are TGCGCCAGCAGCCCGGCCACAGGGGACTATGGCTACACCTTC. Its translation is CASSPATGDYGYTF.

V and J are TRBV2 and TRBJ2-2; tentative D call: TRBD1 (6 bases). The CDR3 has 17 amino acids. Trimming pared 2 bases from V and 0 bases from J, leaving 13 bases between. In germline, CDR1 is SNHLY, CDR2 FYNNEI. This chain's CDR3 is CASSERGTRSNTGELFF. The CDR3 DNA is TGTGCCAGCAGTGAAAGGGGGACGAGATCGAACACCGGGGAGCTGTTTTTT.

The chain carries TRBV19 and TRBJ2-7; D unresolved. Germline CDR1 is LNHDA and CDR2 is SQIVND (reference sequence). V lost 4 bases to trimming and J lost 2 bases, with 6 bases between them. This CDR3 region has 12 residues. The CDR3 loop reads CASSTPTYEQYF. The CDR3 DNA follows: TGTGCCAGTAGTACGCCTACCTACGAGCAGTACTTC. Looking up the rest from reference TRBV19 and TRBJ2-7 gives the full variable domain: DGGITQSPKYLFRKEGQNVTLSCEQNLNHDAMYWYRQDPGQGLRLIYYSQIVNDFQKGDIAEGYSVSREKKESFPLTVTSAQKNPTAFYLCASSTPTYEQYFGPGTRLTVT.

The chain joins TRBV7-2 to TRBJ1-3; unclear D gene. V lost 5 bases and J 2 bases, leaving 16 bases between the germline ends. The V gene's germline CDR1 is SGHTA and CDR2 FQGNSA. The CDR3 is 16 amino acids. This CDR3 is CASSLRPGRAGNTIYF. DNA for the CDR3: TGTGCCAGCAGCCTACGCCCAGGCAGAGCTGGAAACACCATATATTTT.

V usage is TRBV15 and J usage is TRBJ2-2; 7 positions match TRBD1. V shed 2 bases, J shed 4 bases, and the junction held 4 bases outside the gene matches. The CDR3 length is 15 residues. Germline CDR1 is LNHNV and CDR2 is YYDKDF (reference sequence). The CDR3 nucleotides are TGTGCCACCAGCAGAAACAGGGGAATCACCGGGGAGCTGTTTTTT. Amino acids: CATSRNRGITGELFF.

The CDR3 sequence is CASSVGGYNKNTDTQYF. As DNA, the CDR3 is TGTGCCAGCAGCGTAGGGGGTTACAACAAAAACACAGATACGCAGTATTTT. This sequence joins TRBV9 and TRBJ2-3; no clear D gene. This CDR3 region has 17 residues. V lost 0 bases and J lost 2, with 16 bases in between. Germline CDR1 SGDLS, CDR2 YYNGEE. The full variable domain, its missing parts supplied by reference TRBV9 and TRBJ2-3, is DSGVTQTPKHLITATGQRVTLRCSPRSGDLSVYWYQQSLDQGLQFLIQYYNGEERAKGNILERFSAQQFPDLHSELNLSSLELGDSALYFCASSVGGYNKNTDTQYFGPGTRLTVL.

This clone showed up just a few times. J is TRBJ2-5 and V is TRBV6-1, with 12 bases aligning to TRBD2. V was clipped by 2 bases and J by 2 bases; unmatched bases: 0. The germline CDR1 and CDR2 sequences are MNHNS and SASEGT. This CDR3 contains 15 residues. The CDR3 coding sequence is TGTGCCAGCAGTGAACTAGCGGGAGGGCAAGAGACCCAGTACTTC. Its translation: CASSELAGGQETQYF.

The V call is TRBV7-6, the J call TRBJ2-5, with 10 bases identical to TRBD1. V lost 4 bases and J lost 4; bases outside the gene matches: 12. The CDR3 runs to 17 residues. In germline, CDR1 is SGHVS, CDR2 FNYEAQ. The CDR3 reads CASSSTPGQGGGETQYF. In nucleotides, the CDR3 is TGTGCCAGCAGCTCTACCCCCGGACAGGGGGGAGGAGAGACCCAGTACTTC.

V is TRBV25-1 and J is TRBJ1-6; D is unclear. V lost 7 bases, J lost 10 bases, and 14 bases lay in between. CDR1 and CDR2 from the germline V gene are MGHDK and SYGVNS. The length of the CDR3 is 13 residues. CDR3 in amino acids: CASTQVGGSPLHF. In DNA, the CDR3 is TGTGCCAGCACCCAGGTCGGCGGGTCACCCCTCCACTTT.

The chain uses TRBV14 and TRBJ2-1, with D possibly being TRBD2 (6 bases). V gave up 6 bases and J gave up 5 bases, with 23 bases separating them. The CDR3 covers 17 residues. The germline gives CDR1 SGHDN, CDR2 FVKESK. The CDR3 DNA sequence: TGTGCCAGCAGTCCTTTCCCCGGGACTCGAACCAACAATGAGCAGTTCTTC. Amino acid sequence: CASSPFPGTRTNNEQFF. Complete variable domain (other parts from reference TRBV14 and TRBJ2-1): EAGVTQFPSHSVIEKGQTVTLRCDPISGHDNLYWYRRVMGKEIKFLLHFVKESKQDESGMPNNRFLAERTGGTYSTLKVQPAELEDSGVYFCASSPFPGTRTNNEQFFGPGTRLTVL.

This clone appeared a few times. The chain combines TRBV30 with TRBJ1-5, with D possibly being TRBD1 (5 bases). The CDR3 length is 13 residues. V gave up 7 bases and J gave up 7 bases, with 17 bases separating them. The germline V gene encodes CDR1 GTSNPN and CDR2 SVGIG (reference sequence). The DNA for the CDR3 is TGTGCCTCCGGGACTCAGGCCTGGCAGCCCCAGCATTTT. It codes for CASGTQAWQPQHF. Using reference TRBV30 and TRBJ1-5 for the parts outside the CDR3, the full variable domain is SQTIHQWPATLVQPVGSPLSLECTVEGTSNPNLYWYRQAAGRGLQLLFYSVGIGQISSEVPQNLSASRPQDRQFILSSKKLLLSDSGFYLCASGTQAWQPQHFGDGTRLSIL.

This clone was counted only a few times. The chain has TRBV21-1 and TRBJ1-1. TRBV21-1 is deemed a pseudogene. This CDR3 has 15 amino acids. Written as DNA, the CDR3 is TGTGCCAGCAGCAAGAAACCGAATTTGGGCACTGAAGCTTTCTTT. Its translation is CASSKKPNLGTEAFF.

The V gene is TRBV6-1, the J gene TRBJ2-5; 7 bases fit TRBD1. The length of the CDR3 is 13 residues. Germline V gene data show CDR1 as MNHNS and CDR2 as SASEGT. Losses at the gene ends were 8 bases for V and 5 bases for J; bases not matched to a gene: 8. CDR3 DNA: TGTGCCAGCGGACAGGTGGTAGGGGAGACCCAGTACTTC. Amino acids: CASGQVVGETQYF.

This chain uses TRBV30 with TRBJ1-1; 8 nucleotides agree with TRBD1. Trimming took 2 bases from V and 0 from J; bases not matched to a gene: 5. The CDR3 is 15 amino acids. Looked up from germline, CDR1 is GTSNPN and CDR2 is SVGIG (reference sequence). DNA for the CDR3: TGTGCCTGGAGTACCTACAGGGGGGTGAACACTGAAGCTTTCTTT. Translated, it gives CAWSTYRGVNTEAFF.

The CDR3 sequence: CASSDFLRDNGIGLFF. CDR3 DNA sequence: TGCGCCAGCAGTGACTTCCTACGGGACAACGGTATAGGACTGTTTTTT. J is TRBJ1-4 and V is TRBV10-1; weak D call: TRBD1 (6 bases). Germline V gives CDR1 WNHNN, CDR2 SYGVQD (reference sequence). V was cut by 3 bases and J by 13 bases, with 24 bases left in between. The CDR3 sequence is 16 residues long.

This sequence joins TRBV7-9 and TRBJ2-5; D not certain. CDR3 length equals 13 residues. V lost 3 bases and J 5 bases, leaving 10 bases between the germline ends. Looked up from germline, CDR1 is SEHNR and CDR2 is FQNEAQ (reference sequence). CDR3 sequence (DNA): TGTGCCAGCAGCTTGGATCAGCGCGAGACCCAGTACTTC. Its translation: CASSLDQRETQYF.